This TCR beta chain is drawn from a study of shared clonotypes between healthy human individuals. CD45RO negativity and positive selection for CCR7 defined naive CD8 cells, a population that excluded terminally differentiated effector memory CD45RA+ cells. Original data processing: Junction-only immunoSEQ data arrived without quality scores, meaning filtering differed. Sequencing used immunoSEQ multiplex PCR; TCRdb keeps in-frame clones, though not all of them. The V and J calls and clone size come from that table; D and trimming were worked out from the DNA. The data show around 1,900,000 clones, just over 90% seen once. CDR1 and CDR2 from the germline V gene are SGHVS and FQNEAQ. This CDR3 has 14 residues. Deletions cut 5 bases from V and 6 bases from J, with 17 bases between.

V is TRBV7-8 and J is TRBJ2-7; D might be TRBD2 (6 bases). This TCR was sampled from a young man in good health. Some clones in this sample may be carry-over from other donors' samples. Sequencing was carried out using naive CD8+ T cells from PBMCs. CDR3 in DNA: TGTGCCAGCAGCCTATATGGAGGGAGCGGCGAGCAGTACTTC. Protein product: CASSLYGGSGEQYF.